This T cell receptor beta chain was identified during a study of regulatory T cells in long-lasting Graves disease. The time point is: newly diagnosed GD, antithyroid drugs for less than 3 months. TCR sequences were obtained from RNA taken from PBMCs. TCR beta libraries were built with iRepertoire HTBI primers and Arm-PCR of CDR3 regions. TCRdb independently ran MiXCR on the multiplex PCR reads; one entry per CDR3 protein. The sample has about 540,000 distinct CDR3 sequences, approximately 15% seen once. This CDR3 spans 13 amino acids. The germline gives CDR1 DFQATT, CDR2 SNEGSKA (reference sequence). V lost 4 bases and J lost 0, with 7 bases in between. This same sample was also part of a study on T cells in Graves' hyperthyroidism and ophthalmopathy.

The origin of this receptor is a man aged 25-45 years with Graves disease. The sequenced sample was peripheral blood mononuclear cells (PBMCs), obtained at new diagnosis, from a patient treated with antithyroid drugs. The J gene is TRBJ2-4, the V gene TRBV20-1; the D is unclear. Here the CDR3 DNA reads TGCAGTGCTACTGACTTAGCCAAAAACATTCAGTACTTC. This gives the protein CSATDLAKNIQYF.